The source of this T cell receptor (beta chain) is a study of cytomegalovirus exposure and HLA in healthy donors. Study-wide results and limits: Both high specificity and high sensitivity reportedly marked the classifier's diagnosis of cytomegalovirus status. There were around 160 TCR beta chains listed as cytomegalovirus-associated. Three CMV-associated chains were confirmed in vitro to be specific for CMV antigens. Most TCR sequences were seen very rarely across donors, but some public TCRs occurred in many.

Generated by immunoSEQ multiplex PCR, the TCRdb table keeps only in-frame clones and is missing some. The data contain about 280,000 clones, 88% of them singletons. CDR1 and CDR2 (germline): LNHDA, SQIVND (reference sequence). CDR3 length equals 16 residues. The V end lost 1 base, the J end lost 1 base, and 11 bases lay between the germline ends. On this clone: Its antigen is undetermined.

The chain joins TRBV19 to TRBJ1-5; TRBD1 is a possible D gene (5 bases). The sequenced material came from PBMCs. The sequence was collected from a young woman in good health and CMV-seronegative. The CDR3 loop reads CASSIADRVSNQPQHF. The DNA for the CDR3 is TGTGCCAGTAGTATAGCCGACAGAGTAAGCAATCAGCCCCAGCATTTT.